Listed below are T cell receptor beta chains from one sample, sequenced in a study of T cell responses to AZD1222 COVID-19 vaccine. TCRdb's table, derived via immunoSEQ multiplex PCR, lists solely in-frame clones and lacks some. The sample consists of roughly 150,000 clones, 85% to 95% of them appearing once. Sequenced material: peripheral blood, taken 28 days after the second AZD1222 dose. The receptors shown here come from an adult who received the AZD1222 COVID-19 vaccine. CDR3s include the opening cysteine and the closing phenylalanine or tryptophan. D genes are given only for firm matches. A clone size is listed for some rows: how often the clone was seen (once, few, many), or a class if it is expanded.

D	size	J	V	DNA	CDR3
NA	NA	TRBJ2-1	TRBV5-1	TGCGCCAGCAGCTTGGACGGGAGCTCCTACAATGAGCAGTTCTTC	CASSLDGSSYNEQFF
NA	NA	TRBJ2-1	TRBV9	TGTGCCAGCAGCGTAGAGGTGGAAGCGGGTGAGCAGTTCTTC	CASSVEVEAGEQFF
TRBD1	NA	TRBJ1-5	TRBV19	TGTGCCAGTAGTAAAATGACAGGGGGCGCCTGGCAGCCCCAGCATTTT	CASSKMTGGAWQPQHF
NA	NA	TRBJ1-5	TRBV24-1	TGTGCCACCAGTGAGGACAGTCTGGGTCAGCCCCAGCATTTT	CATSEDSLGQPQHF
TRBD2	NA	TRBJ2-4	TRBV4-2	TGTGCCAGCAGTCAAGGACTAGCGGACTTCAAAAACATTCAGTACTTC	CASSQGLADFKNIQYF
TRBD1	NA	TRBJ2-7	TRBV7-9	TGTGCCAGCAGCCCCTACAGGGGGCGCGAGCAGTACTTC	CASSPYRGREQYF
NA	NA	TRBJ2-3	TRBV5-1	TGCGCCAGCAGATTTACGGGGCAGGGCCAAACGCAGTATTTT	CASRFTGQGQTQYF
TRBD1	NA	TRBJ1-5	TRBV27	TGTGCCAGCAGACCACAGGGGATACAGCAGCCCCAGCATTTT	CASRPQGIQQPQHF
NA	NA	TRBJ1-1	TRBV5-1	TGCGCCAGCAGCTTGGCGGTGAACACTGAAGCTTTCTTT	CASSLAVNTEAFF
NA	once	TRBJ1-4	TRBV4-1	TGCGCCAGCAGCCAAGGTGTTGTCGGTTCCAATGAAAAACTGTTTTTT	CASSQGVVGSNEKLFF
TRBD1	NA	TRBJ2-5	TRBV6-5	TGTGCCAGCACCAACAACAGGGGGCAAGAGACCCAGTACTTC	CASTNNRGQETQYF
TRBD2	NA	TRBJ2-1	TRBV7-9	TGTGCCAGCAGCTTTAGCGGGAGCTCCTACAATGAGCAGTTCTTC	CASSFSGSSYNEQFF
TRBD2	NA	TRBJ2-7	TRBV4-1	TGCGCCAGCAGCCAAGGTCTCCTCGGGCGGGGGACTTCCTACGAGCAGTACTTC	CASSQGLLGRGTSYEQYF
NA	NA	TRBJ2-7	TRBV6-2/TRBV6-3	TGTGCCAGCAGCTTGACAGAAGCCTACGAGCAGTACTTC	CASSLTEAYEQYF
NA	NA	TRBJ1-2	TRBV19	TGTGCCAGTAGTATAGAATGGTATGGCTACACCTTC	CASSIEWYGYTF
NA	NA	TRBJ2-1	TRBV18	TGTGCCAGCTCACTATCGACTCGAAGCGCCTACAATGAGCAGTTCTTC	CASSLSTRSAYNEQFF